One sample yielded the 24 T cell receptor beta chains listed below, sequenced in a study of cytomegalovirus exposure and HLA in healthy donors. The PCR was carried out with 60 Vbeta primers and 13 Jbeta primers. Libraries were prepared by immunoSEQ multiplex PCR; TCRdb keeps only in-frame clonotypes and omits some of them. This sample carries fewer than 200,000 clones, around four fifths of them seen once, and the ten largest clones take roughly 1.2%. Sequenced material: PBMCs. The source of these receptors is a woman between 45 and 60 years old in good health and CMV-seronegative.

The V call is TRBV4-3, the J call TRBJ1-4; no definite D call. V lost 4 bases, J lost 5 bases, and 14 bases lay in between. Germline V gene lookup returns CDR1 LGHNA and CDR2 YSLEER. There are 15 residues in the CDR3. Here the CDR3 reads CASSPSQTANEKLFF. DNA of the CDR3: TGCGCCAGCAGCCCTAGCCAGACTGCAAATGAAAAACTGTTTTTT.

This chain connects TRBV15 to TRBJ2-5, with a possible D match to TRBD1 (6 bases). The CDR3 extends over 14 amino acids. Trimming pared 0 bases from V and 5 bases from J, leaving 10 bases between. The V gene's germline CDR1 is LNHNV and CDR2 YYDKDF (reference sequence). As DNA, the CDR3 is TGTGCCACCAGCAGAGACAGGGGCACCGAGACCCAGTACTTC. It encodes CATSRDRGTETQYF.

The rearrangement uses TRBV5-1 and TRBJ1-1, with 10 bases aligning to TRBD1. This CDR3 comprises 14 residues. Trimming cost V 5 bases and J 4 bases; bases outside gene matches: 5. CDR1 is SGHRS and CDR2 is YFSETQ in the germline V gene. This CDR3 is CASSSGTGATEAFF. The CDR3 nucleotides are TGCGCCAGCAGTTCCGGGACAGGGGCCACTGAAGCTTTCTTT.

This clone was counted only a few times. This chain's CDR3 is CASSPRQGATGELFF. The CDR3 coding sequence is TGTGCCAGCAGCCCTAGACAGGGTGCAACCGGGGAGCTGTTTTTT. V and J are TRBV6-1 and TRBJ2-2; 7 bases are shared with TRBD1. Trimming removed 6 bases from V and 5 bases from J; junction bases left unmatched: 9. From germline, CDR1 is MNHNS and CDR2 SASEGT. This CDR3 has 15 residues.

The CDR3 coding sequence is TGTGCCAGCAGTCCGGGGACAGGGTGGGCTAATGAAAAACTGTTTTTT. Translating gives CASSPGTGWANEKLFF. The chain employs TRBV27 and TRBJ1-4, with 9 bases that match TRBD1. CDR3 size: 16 residues. Looked up from germline, CDR1 is MNHEY and CDR2 is SMNVEV (reference sequence). V gave up 5 bases and J gave up 3 bases; unmatched junction bases: 7.

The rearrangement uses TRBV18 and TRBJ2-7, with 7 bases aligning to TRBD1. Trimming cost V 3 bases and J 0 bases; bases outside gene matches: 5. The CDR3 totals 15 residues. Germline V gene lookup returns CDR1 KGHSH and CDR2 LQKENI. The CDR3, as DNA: TGTGCCAGCTCACCGGACAGGCCCAGCTCCTACGAGCAGTACTTC. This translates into CASSPDRPSSYEQYF.

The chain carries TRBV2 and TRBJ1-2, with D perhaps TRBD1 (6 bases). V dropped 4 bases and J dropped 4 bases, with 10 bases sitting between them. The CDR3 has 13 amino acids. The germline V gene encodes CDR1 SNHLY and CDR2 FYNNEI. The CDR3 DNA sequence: TGTGCCAGCAGTGGGGGACACAGCTATGGCTACACCTTC. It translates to CASSGGHSYGYTF.

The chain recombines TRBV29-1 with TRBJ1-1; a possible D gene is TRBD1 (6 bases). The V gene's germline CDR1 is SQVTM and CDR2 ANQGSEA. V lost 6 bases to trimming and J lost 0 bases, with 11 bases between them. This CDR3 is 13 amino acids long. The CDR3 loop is CSVNRALNTEAFF. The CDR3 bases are TGCAGCGTGAACAGGGCGCTGAACACTGAAGCTTTCTTT.

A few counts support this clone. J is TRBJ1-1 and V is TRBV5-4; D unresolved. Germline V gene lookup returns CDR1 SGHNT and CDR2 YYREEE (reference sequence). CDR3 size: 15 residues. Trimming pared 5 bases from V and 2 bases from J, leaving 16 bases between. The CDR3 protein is CASRLFGLSNTEAFF. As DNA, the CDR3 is TGTGCCAGCAGGCTTTTCGGACTGTCCAACACTGAAGCTTTCTTT.

CDR3 coding DNA: TGTGCCAGCAGCTTAGTTGGACTAGCGGGGGGGCGGGTCCAAGAGACCCAGTACTTC. Translated, it gives CASSLVGLAGGRVQETQYF. V is TRBV7-2 and J is TRBJ2-5, with 15 positions matching TRBD2. The CDR3 has 19 amino acids. CDR1 is SGHTA and CDR2 is FQGNSA in the germline V gene. J gave up 1 base and V 1 base, and 7 bases lay outside the gene matches.

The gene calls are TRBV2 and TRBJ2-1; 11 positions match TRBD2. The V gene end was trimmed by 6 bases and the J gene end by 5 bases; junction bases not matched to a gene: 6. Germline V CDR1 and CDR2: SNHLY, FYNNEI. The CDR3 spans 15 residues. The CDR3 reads CASRGMGLADNEQFF. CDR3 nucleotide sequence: TGTGCCAGCAGGGGGATGGGACTAGCGGACAATGAGCAGTTCTTC. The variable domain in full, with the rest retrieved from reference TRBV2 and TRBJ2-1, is EPEVTQTPSHQVTQMGQEVILRCVPISNHLYFYWYRQILGQKVEFLVSFYNNEISEKSEIFDDQFSVERPDGSNFTLKIRSTKLEDSAMYFCASRGMGLADNEQFFGPGTRLTVL.

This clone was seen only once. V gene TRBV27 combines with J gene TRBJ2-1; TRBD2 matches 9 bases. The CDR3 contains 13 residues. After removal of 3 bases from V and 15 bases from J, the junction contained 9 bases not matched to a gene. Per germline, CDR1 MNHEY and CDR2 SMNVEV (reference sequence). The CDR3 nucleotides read TGTGCCAGCAGTTTTCCCGGTAGCGGGAGAGTGTTCTTC. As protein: CASSFPGSGRVFF.

CDR3 nucleotide sequence: TGTGCCAGCAGCTTAGACTCCCCCACAGGTACTGAAGCTTTCTTT. It translates to CASSLDSPTGTEAFF. The V gene is TRBV7-2, the J gene TRBJ1-1; D is perhaps TRBD1 (5 bases). V shed 1 base and J shed 5 bases, with 14 bases lying between them. CDR3 size: 15 residues. Germline-derived CDR1 and CDR2 are SGHTA and FQGNSA.

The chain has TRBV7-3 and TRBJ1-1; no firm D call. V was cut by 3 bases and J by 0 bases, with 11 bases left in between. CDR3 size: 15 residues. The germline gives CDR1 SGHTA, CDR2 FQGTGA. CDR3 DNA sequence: TGTGCCAGCAGCTTCCTCGGTGGGCTGAACACTGAAGCTTTCTTT. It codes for CASSFLGGLNTEAFF.

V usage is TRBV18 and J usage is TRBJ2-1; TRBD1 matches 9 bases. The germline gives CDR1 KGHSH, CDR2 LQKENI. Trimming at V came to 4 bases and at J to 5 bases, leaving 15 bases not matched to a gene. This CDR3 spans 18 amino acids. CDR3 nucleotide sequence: TGTGCCAGCTCACTCAATGCTTTCCGGACAGGGGTCCACAATGAGCAGTTCTTC. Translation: CASSLNAFRTGVHNEQFF.

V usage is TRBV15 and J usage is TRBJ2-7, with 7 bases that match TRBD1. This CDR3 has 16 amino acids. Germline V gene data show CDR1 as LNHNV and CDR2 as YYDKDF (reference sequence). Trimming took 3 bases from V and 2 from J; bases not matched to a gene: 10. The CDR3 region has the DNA TGTGCCACCAGCAGGCCTAGGACAGGCGCTCCCTACGAGCAGTACTTC. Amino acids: CATSRPRTGAPYEQYF. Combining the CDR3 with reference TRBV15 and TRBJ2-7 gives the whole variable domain DAMVIQNPRYQVTQFGKPVTLSCSQTLNHNVMYWYQQKSSQAPKLLFHYYDKDFNNEADTPDNFQSRRPNTSFCFLDIRSPGLGDTAMYLCATSRPRTGAPYEQYFGPGTRLTVT.

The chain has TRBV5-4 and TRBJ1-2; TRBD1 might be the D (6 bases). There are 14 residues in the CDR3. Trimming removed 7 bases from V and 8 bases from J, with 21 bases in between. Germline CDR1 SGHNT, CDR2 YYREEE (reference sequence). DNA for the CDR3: TGTGCCAGCTCCGAAGTCAGGGGCCTAGGAGGCTACACCTTC. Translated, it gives CASSEVRGLGGYTF. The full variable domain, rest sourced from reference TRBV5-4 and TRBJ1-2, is ETGVTQSPTHLIKTRGQQVTLRCSSQSGHNTVSWYQQALGQGPQFIFQYYREEENGRGNFPPRFSGLQFPNYSSELNVNALELDDSALYLCASSEVRGLGGYTFGSGTRLTVV.

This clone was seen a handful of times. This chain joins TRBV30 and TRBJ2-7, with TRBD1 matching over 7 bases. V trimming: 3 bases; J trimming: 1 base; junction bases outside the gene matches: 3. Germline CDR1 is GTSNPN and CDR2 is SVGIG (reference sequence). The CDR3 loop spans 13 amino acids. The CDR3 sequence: CAWSSGGSYEQYF. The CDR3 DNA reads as TGTGCCTGGAGCTCAGGGGGATCCTACGAGCAGTACTTC. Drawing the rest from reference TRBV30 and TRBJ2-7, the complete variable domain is SQTIHQWPATLVQPVGSPLSLECTVEGTSNPNLYWYRQAAGRGLQLLFYSVGIGQISSEVPQNLSASRPQDRQFILSSKKLLLSDSGFYLCAWSSGGSYEQYFGPGTRLTVT.

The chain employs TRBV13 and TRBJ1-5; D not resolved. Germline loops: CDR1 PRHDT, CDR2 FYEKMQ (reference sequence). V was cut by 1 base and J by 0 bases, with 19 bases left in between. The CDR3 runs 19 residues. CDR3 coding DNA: TGTGCCAGCAGCTTAGTCGAACAGACCACAACCTATAGCAATCAGCCCCAGCATTTT. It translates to CASSLVEQTTTYSNQPQHF.

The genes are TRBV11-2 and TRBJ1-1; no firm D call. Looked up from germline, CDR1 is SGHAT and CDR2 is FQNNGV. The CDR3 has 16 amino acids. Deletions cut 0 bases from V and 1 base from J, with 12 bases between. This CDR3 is CASSLDFGVRNTEAFF. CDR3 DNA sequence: TGTGCCAGCAGCTTAGATTTCGGGGTACGGAACACTGAAGCTTTCTTT.

The CDR3: CASSLRLDEQYF. The CDR3 bases are TGTGCCAGCAGTTTACGTCTAGACGAGCAGTACTTC. V is TRBV28 and J is TRBJ2-7; D gene ambiguous. Per the germline V gene, CDR1 is MDHEN and CDR2 is SYDVKM. The V gene lost 2 bases and the J gene lost 5 bases, with 7 bases spanning the gap. The CDR3 has 12 amino acids.

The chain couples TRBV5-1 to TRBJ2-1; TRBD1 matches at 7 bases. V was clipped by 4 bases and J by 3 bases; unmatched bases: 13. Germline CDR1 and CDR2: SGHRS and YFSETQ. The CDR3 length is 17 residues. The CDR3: CASSPGWGTADYNEQFF. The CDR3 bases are TGCGCCAGCAGCCCGGGGTGGGGGACAGCGGACTACAATGAGCAGTTCTTC.

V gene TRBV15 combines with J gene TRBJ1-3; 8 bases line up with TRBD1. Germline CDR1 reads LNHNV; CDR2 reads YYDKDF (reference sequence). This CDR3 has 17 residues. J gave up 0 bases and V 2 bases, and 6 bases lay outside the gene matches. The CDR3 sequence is CATSRYGTGLSGNTIYF. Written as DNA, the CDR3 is TGTGCCACCAGCAGATATGGGACAGGCCTCTCTGGAAACACCATATATTTT.

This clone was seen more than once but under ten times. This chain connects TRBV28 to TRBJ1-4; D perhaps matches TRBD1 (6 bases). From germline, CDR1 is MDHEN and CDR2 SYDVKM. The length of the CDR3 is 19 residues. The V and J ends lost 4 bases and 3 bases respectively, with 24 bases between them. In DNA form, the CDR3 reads TGTGCCAGCAGTTCTCCGGGACACTACTTCATCGGGGCTAATGAAAAACTGTTTTTT. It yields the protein CASSSPGHYFIGANEKLFF.